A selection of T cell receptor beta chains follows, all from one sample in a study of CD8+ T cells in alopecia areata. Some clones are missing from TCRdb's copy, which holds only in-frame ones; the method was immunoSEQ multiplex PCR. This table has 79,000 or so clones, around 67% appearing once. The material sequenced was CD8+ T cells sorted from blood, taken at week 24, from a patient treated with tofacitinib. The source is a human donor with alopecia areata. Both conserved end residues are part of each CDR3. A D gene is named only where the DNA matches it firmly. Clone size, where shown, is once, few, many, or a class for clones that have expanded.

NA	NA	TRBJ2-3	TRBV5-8	CASSPDTSTLGDTQYF	TGTGCCAGCAGCCCCGACACGTCGACCTTGGGGGATACGCAGTATTTT
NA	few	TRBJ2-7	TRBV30	CAWSGGSFDEQYF	TGTGCCTGGAGTGGGGGGAGTTTCGACGAGCAGTACTTC
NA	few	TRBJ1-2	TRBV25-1	CASSELEGVDGYTF	TGTGCCAGCAGTGAATTAGAGGGGGTGGATGGCTACACCTTC
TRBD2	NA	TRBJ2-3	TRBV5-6	CASSIGTSGALVTDTQYF	TGTGCCAGCAGCATAGGGACTAGCGGGGCCCTAGTCACAGATACGCAGTATTTT
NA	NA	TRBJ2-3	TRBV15	CATSRDLPFTDTQYF	TGTGCCACCAGCAGAGATTTACCCTTCACAGATACGCAGTATTTT
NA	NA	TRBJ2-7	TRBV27	CASSLLAVRGNYEQYF	TGTGCCAGCAGTTTATTGGCGGTAAGGGGCAACTACGAGCAGTACTTC
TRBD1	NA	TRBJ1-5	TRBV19	CASSLTGASNQPQHF	TGTGCCAGTAGTTTAACAGGGGCTAGCAATCAGCCCCAGCATTTT
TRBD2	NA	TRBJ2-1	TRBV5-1	CASSTSPSGGYNEQFF	TGCGCCAGCAGCACCTCCCCAAGCGGGGGTTACAATGAGCAGTTCTTC
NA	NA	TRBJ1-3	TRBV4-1	CASSQGPVSGNTIYF	TGCGCCAGCAGCCAAGGGCCAGTCTCTGGAAACACCATATATTTT
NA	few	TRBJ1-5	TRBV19	CASSMGGNQPQHF	TGTGCCAGTAGTATGGGGGGGAATCAGCCCCAGCATTTT
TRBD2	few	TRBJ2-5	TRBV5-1	CASSAGTSPAGETQYF	TGCGCCAGCAGCGCGGGGACTAGTCCCGCTGGAGAGACCCAGTACTTC
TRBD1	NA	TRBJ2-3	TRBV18	CASSPVLPGQGSSGTDTQYF	TGTGCCAGCTCACCCGTACTCCCGGGACAGGGGAGTTCGGGCACAGATACGCAGTATTTT
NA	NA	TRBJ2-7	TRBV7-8	CASSPGVAGNEQYF	TGTGCCAGCAGCCCGGGTGTGGCAGGGAACGAGCAGTACTTC
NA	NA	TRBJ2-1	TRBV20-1	CSGITYNEQFF	TGCAGTGGAATCACCTACAATGAGCAGTTCTTC
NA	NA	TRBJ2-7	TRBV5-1	CASSLVYRGSYEQYF	TGCGCCAGCAGCTTGGTATATCGGGGATCCTACGAGCAGTACTTC
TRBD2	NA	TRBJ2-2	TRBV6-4	CASSDSSAASGESGELFF	TGTGCCAGCAGTGACTCGAGTGCGGCTAGCGGGGAAAGCGGGGAGCTGTTTTTT
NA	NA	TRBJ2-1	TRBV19	CASSPGTNEQFF	TGTGCCAGTAGTCCCGGAACGAATGAGCAGTTCTTC
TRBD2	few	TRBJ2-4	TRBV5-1	CASSQTGTTKNIQYF	TGCGCCAGCAGCCAGACCGGGACTACCAAAAACATTCAGTACTTC
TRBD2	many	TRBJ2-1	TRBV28	CASRRTSGPYNEQFF	TGTGCCAGCAGGCGGACTAGCGGGCCCTACAATGAGCAGTTCTTC
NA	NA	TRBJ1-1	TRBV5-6	CASSLGAGEEAFF	TGTGCCAGCAGCTTGGGCGCGGGGGAGGAAGCTTTCTTT
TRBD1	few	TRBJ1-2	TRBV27	CASSLTAGGGLDGYTF	TGTGCCAGCAGTTTAACCGCAGGGGGCGGTTTGGATGGCTACACCTTC
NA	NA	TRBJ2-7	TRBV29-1	CSVGGTGWDEQYF	TGCAGCGTGGGAGGGACAGGTTGGGACGAGCAGTACTTC
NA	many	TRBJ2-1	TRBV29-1	CSVVTIQGIGEQFF	TGCAGCGTTGTGACAATACAGGGAATCGGTGAGCAGTTCTTC
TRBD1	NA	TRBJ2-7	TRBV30	CAWSPGQGYEQYF	TGTGCCTGGAGTCCGGGACAGGGATACGAGCAGTACTTC
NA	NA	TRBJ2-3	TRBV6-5	CASSYLTDLPDTQYF	TGTGCCAGCAGTTACTTGACTGACCTCCCAGATACGCAGTATTTT
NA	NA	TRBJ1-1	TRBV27	CASSLSPAMNTEAFF	TGTGCCAGCAGTTTATCTCCAGCCATGAACACTGAAGCTTTCTTT
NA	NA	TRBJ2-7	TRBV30	CAWSPGPTSYEQYF	TGTGCCTGGAGTCCGGGGCCGACTTCCTACGAGCAGTACTTC
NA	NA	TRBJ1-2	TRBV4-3	CASSQEGSGYGYTF	TGCGCCAGCAGCCAAGAGGGCTCCGGTTATGGCTACACCTTC
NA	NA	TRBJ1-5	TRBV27	CASSPTDQPQHF	TGTGCCAGCAGCCCTACTGACCAGCCCCAGCATTTT
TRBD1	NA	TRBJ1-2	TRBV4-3	CASSQVYRGDYGYTF	TGCGCCAGCAGCCAAGTCTACAGGGGGGACTATGGCTACACCTTC
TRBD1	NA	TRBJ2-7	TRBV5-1	CASSLGGYNEQYF	TGCGCCAGCAGCTTAGGGGGCTACAACGAGCAGTACTTC
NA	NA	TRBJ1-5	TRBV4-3	CASSQDARGSNQPQHF	TGCGCCAGCAGCCAAGACGCCCGTGGGAGCAATCAGCCCCAGCATTTT
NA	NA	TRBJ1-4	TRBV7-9	CASSWPLGEKLFF	TGTGCCAGCAGCTGGCCCCTAGGTGAAAAACTGTTTTTT
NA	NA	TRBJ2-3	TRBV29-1	CSVSPNGGTDTQYF	TGCAGCGTTTCCCCGAACGGGGGCACAGATACGCAGTATTTT
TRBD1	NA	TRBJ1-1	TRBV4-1	CASSQDPGGRTEAFF	TGCGCCAGCAGCCAAGACCCAGGGGGCCGGACTGAAGCTTTCTTT
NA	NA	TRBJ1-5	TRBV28	CASSERLDQPQHF	TGTGCCAGCAGTGAGCGACTGGATCAGCCCCAGCATTTT
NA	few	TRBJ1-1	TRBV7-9	CASSLGRTEAFF	TGTGCCAGCAGCTTGGGGAGGACTGAAGCTTTCTTT
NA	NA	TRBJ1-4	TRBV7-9	CASSTWTLTGEKLFF	TGTGCCAGCAGCACCTGGACGCTAACGGGTGAAAAACTGTTTTTT
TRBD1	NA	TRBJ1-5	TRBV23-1	CASSQTVTGVNQPQHF	TGCGCCAGCAGTCAAACGGTGACAGGGGTAAATCAGCCCCAGCATTTT
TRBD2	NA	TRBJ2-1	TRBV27	CASSLLSGASYNEQFF	TGTGCCAGCAGTCTGCTTAGCGGGGCCTCCTACAATGAGCAGTTCTTC
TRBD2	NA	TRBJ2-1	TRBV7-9	CASSLSGTTSSYNEQFF	TGTGCCAGCAGCTTAAGCGGGACCACTAGCTCCTACAATGAGCAGTTCTTC
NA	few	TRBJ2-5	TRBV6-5	CASRPSGADQETQYF	TGTGCCAGCAGACCGAGCGGTGCGGACCAAGAGACCCAGTACTTC
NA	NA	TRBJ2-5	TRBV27	CASSLLGAGTQYF	TGTGCCAGCAGTTTATTGGGGGCTGGGACCCAGTACTTC
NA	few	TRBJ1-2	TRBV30	CAWSVAGAGAYGYTF	TGTGCCTGGAGTGTAGCGGGGGCGGGGGCCTATGGCTACACCTTC
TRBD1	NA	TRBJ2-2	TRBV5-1	CASSSSGTGFGELFF	TGCGCCAGCAGCTCCTCCGGGACAGGGTTCGGGGAGCTGTTTTTT
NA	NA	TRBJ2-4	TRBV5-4	CASSGTSTLAKNIQYF	TGTGCCAGCAGCGGTACTTCTACACTAGCCAAAAACATTCAGTACTTC
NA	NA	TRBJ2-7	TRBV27	CASSLPDRLYEQYF	TGTGCCAGCAGTTTACCTGACAGGCTATACGAGCAGTACTTC
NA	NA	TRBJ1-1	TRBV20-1	CSAPLGTEAFF	TGCAGTGCTCCTTTAGGGACTGAAGCTTTCTTT
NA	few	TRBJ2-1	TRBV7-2	CASSLIWKGVGYNEQFF	TGTGCCAGCAGCTTAATTTGGAAGGGCGTGGGTTACAATGAGCAGTTCTTC
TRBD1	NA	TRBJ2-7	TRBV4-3	CASSLSQGVYYEQYF	TGCGCCAGCAGCCTGTCACAGGGGGTATACTACGAGCAGTACTTC
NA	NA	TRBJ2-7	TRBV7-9	CASSLEGGRTYEQYF	TGTGCCAGCAGCTTAGAGGGCGGGCGAACCTACGAGCAGTACTTC
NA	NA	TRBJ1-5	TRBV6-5	CASSYRGGNQPQHF	TGTGCCAGCAGTTACAGGGGTGGAAATCAGCCCCAGCATTTT
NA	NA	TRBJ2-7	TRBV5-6	CASSLSSRGEQYF	TGTGCCAGCAGCTTAAGCAGTCGTGGGGAGCAGTACTTC
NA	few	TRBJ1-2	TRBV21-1	CASSKGQGFIGYTF	TGTGCCAGCAGCAAGGGACAGGGGTTTATCGGCTACACCTTC
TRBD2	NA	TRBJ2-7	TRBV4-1	CASSPRWEGLGEQYF	TGCGCCAGCAGCCCCAGATGGGAGGGTTTGGGGGAGCAGTACTTC
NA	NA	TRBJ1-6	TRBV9	CASSALAAISYNSPLHF	TGTGCCAGCAGCGCCCTGGCAGCAATCTCCTATAATTCACCCCTCCACTTT
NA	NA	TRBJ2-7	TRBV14	CASSQDSGLLHEQYF	TGTGCCAGCAGCCAAGATTCAGGGTTGCTGCACGAGCAGTACTTC
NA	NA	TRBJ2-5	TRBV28	CASSPTGGRETQYF	TGTGCCAGCAGTCCGACAGGCGGGCGCGAGACCCAGTACTTC
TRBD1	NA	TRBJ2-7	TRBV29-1	CSSKPGQGHSYEQYF	TGCAGCTCCAAACCGGGACAGGGGCACTCCTACGAGCAGTACTTC
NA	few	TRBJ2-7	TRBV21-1	CASSKLAASSGYEQYF	TGTGCCAGCAGCAAATTGGCCGCGTCTAGCGGCTACGAGCAGTACTTC